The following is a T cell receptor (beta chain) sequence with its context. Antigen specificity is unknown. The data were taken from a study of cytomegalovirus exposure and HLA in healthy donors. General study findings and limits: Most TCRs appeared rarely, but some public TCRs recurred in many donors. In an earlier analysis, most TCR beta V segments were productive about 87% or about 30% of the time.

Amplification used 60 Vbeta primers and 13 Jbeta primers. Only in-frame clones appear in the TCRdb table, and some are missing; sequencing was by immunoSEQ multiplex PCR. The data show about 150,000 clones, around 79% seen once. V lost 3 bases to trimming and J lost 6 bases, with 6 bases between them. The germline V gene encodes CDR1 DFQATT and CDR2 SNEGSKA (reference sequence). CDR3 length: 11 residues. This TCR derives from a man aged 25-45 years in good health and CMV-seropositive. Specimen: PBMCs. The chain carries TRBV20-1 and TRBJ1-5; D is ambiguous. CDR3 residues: CSASAGQPQHF. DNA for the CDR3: TGCAGTGCTAGTGCCGGTCAGCCCCAGCATTTT.